The present TCR beta chain was sequenced within a study of T cells after yellow fever vaccination. The wider study: Low-cell-number fractions were prepared with SMART-Seq v4 Ultra Low Input. Study-level points and caveats: Booster samples showed a return of most primary-vaccination clones (around 96% CD4, 80% to 90% CD8).

As regards this clonotype: Its antigen is not identified.

Via MiXCR, TCRdb re-called the 5' RACE reads, giving one row per CDR3 protein. The repertoire includes over 300,000 distinct CDR3 sequences, around 7% of them detected once, and around 17% sits in the top ten. From germline, CDR1 is MNHEY and CDR2 SVGAGI. This CDR3 contains 15 residues. The V and J ends lost 0 bases and 4 bases respectively, with 10 bases between them. The starting material was PBMCs, obtained about 49 days after the first yellow fever vaccination. The sequence derives from a man between 18 and 29 years old who received the YFV17D yellow fever vaccine. The chain joins TRBV6-5 to TRBJ1-5; possible D gene TRBD1, 6 bases. In DNA, the CDR3 is TGTGCCAGCAGTTACTCGAAGGGGGGGAATCAGCCCCAGCATTTT. It yields the protein CASSYSKGGNQPQHF.